This TCR beta chain comes out of a study of OX40 agonist ivuxolimab in advanced cancers. CDR3 size: 12 residues. V dropped 6 bases and J dropped 4 bases, with 10 bases sitting between them. In germline, CDR1 is SQVTM, CDR2 ANQGSEA. The table came from immunoSEQ multiplex PCR; TCRdb's copy has only in-frame clones and leaves some out. The table lists about 91,000 clones, about 89% of them singletons. Study-level results: Some patients who did not respond also had low normalized T-cell clonal expansion. Within 6 weeks, CD4+ and CD8+ blood T cells expanded clonally at 0.1 to 3.0 mg/kg.

As to this clone: Its specificity is not known.

The rearrangement links TRBV29-1 to TRBJ2-1; maybe TRBD2 (6 bases). This TCR came from an adult with an advanced solid tumor such as melanoma, head and neck, liver or kidney cancer. This specimen consisted of CD4+ or CD8+ T cells sorted from blood, obtained in a trial of the OX40 agonist ivuxolimab. CDR3 protein: CSVVGGYNEQFF. The CDR3, as DNA: TGCAGCGTCGTCGGGGGATACAATGAGCAGTTCTTC.